This entry lists 20 T cell receptor beta chains sequenced from one sample in a study of cytomegalovirus exposure and HLA in healthy donors. The PCR used 60 Vbeta and 13 Jbeta primers. Sequenced by immunoSEQ multiplex PCR; TCRdb stores in-frame clones only, minus some. Its clone listing holds tens of thousands of clones. Sequenced sample: PBMCs. Every receptor here comes from a man in his 60s in good health and CMV-seropositive.

J is TRBJ2-7 and V is TRBV6-1; possible D gene TRBD2, 6 bases. Looked up from germline, CDR1 is MNHNS and CDR2 is SASEGT. With 3 bases removed from V and 2 bases from J, the gap between germline ends came to 17 bases. CDR3 length equals 16 residues. The CDR3 sequence is CASSEALARQAYEQYF. The CDR3 nucleotides read TGTGCCAGCAGTGAGGCGCTAGCGCGCCAAGCCTACGAGCAGTACTTC.

The chain has TRBV5-6 and TRBJ2-3; possible D gene TRBD1, 6 bases. This CDR3 has 14 residues. Germline V gives CDR1 SGHDT, CDR2 YYEEEE. Between the trimmed V and J ends, which lost 2 bases and 5 bases, there was a span of 12 bases. CDR3 DNA: TGTGCCAGCAGCTTTGGACAGTCGGGAGATACGCAGTATTTT. It codes for CASSFGQSGDTQYF.

The genes are TRBV29-1 and TRBJ2-7, with 9 positions matching TRBD2. This CDR3 region has 14 residues. The V segment lost 6 bases and the J segment 7 bases; nucleotides outside the gene matches: 13. CDR1 and CDR2 (germline): SQVTM, ANQGSEA. The CDR3 is CSVSGAGGPGEQYF. In DNA form, the CDR3 reads TGCAGCGTCTCCGGGGCGGGAGGGCCGGGGGAGCAGTACTTC.

The rearrangement joins TRBV7-2 to TRBJ2-1, with D tentatively TRBD1 (6 bases). This CDR3 spans 14 amino acids. CDR1 is SGHTA, CDR2 FQGNSA, per germline. V was pared by 1 base and J by 6 bases, with 10 bases between. The CDR3 loop reads CASSLGTAFNEQFF. The DNA of the CDR3 is TGTGCCAGCAGCTTAGGGACAGCCTTCAATGAGCAGTTCTTC.

V usage is TRBV6-5 and J usage is TRBJ1-1; D unclear. The CDR3 totals 13 residues. Trimming took 0 bases from V and 4 from J, leaving 6 bases between them. Germline V gives CDR1 MNHEY, CDR2 SVGAGI. The chain's CDR3 is CASSYSGGTEAFF. The CDR3 region has the DNA TGTGCCAGCAGTTACTCCGGAGGCACTGAAGCTTTCTTT.

The V and J genes are TRBV7-2 and TRBJ1-5, with 7 bases fitting TRBD1. Germline CDR1 is SGHTA and CDR2 is FQGNSA. The CDR3 has 15 residues. J lost 7 bases, V lost 0 bases, and 6 bases had no gene match. This CDR3 is CASSLAPRGKQPQHF. In DNA, the CDR3 is TGTGCCAGCAGCTTAGCGCCCAGGGGGAAACAGCCCCAGCATTTT.

V gene TRBV6-6 combines with J gene TRBJ2-2; 8 positions agree with TRBD1. The ends lost 2 bases at V and 4 bases at J; junction bases unmatched: 3. The CDR3 is made up of 15 amino acids. Germline V gene data show CDR1 as MNHNY and CDR2 as SVGAGI (reference sequence). This chain's CDR3 is CASSYLQGATGELFF. The CDR3 DNA reads as TGTGCCAGCAGTTACCTGCAGGGGGCCACCGGGGAGCTGTTTTTT.

V usage is TRBV2 and J usage is TRBJ1-5; TRBD1 might be the D (6 bases). This CDR3 is 15 amino acids long. V lost 4 bases and J lost 1, with 11 bases in between. The V gene's germline CDR1 is SNHLY and CDR2 FYNNEI. The CDR3 DNA sequence: TGTGCCAGCAGTGTTACTGACAGGAGCAATCAGCCCCAGCATTTT. Protein: CASSVTDRSNQPQHF. Full variable domain (missing parts from reference TRBV2 and TRBJ1-5): EPEVTQTPSHQVTQMGQEVILRCVPISNHLYFYWYRQILGQKVEFLVSFYNNEISEKSEIFDDQFSVERPDGSNFTLKIRSTKLEDSAMYFCASSVTDRSNQPQHFGDGTRLSIL.

J is TRBJ1-2 and V is TRBV5-1; 8 positions agree with TRBD1. The CDR3 is made up of 15 amino acids. J lost 4 bases, V lost 4 bases, and 9 bases had no gene match. The germline V gene has CDR1 SGHRS and CDR2 YFSETQ. CDR3 nucleotides: TGCGCCAGCAGCCCCTGGACAGGGCCCCCCTATGGCTACACCTTC. Its translation is CASSPWTGPPYGYTF.

This rearrangement joins TRBV5-6 to TRBJ2-2; unclear D gene. Per germline, CDR1 SGHDT and CDR2 YYEEEE. The CDR3 runs 16 residues. With 0 bases removed from V and 3 bases from J, the gap between germline ends came to 12 bases. This CDR3 reads CASSLGLFSYTGELFF. The CDR3 nucleotides are TGTGCCAGCAGCTTGGGACTGTTCTCTTACACCGGGGAGCTGTTTTTT.

The V and J genes are TRBV5-1 and TRBJ2-1; 11 bases align to TRBD2. Per germline, CDR1 SGHRS and CDR2 YFSETQ. This CDR3 spans 16 amino acids. Germline trimming cut 0 bases from V and 7 bases from J; bases unmatched to any gene: 6. The CDR3 loop is CASSLVLAGVGNEQFF. Here the CDR3 DNA reads TGCGCCAGCAGCTTGGTACTAGCGGGAGTAGGGAATGAGCAGTTCTTC.

The chain combines TRBV11-2 with TRBJ2-2, with D perhaps TRBD1 (6 bases). Trimming took 5 bases from V and 0 from J, leaving 13 bases between them. This CDR3 is 16 amino acids long. Germline V gene data show CDR1 as SGHAT and CDR2 as FQNNGV. CDR3: CASSQGIGANTGELFF. Here the CDR3 DNA reads TGTGCCAGCAGCCAGGGGATAGGGGCGAACACCGGGGAGCTGTTTTTT.

The chain carries TRBV15 and TRBJ2-7; TRBD2 might be the D (7 bases). Trimming stripped 1 base from V and 0 bases from J, with 13 bases between. CDR3 length: 16 residues. The V gene's germline CDR1 is LNHNV and CDR2 YYDKDF (reference sequence). The CDR3 coding sequence is TGTGCCACCAGCAGAGGAGTCGGGGGGCCCTCCTACGAGCAGTACTTC. Protein product: CATSRGVGGPSYEQYF.

This chain joins TRBV30 and TRBJ2-7, with 11 positions matching TRBD2. The trim removed 8 bases at V and 3 bases at J, leaving 6 bases unmatched. CDR1 is GTSNPN and CDR2 is SVGIG in the germline V gene (reference sequence). CDR3 length equals 13 residues. Written as DNA, the CDR3 is TGTGCCGGCACCGGGACTAGCGGCTACGAGCAGTACTTC. Its protein is CAGTGTSGYEQYF.

DNA for the CDR3: TGTGCCAGTAAACCATGGAGGGAGGGCAATGAGCAGTTCTTC. Amino acid sequence: CASKPWREGNEQFF. The V call is TRBV19, the J call TRBJ2-1; TRBD2 matches at 7 bases. CDR3 length: 14 residues. CDR1 is LNHDA, CDR2 SQIVND, per germline (reference sequence). V trimming: 7 bases; J trimming: 6 bases; junction bases outside the gene matches: 9.

J is TRBJ2-7 and V is TRBV28, with 10 bases identical to TRBD1. Germline CDR1 is MDHEN and CDR2 is SYDVKM. Losses at the gene ends were 6 bases for V and 5 bases for J; bases not matched to a gene: 10. This CDR3 has 15 residues. The CDR3 region is CASRPRGTGVHEQYF. CDR3 nucleotide sequence: TGTGCCAGCAGGCCGAGGGGGACAGGGGTCCACGAGCAGTACTTC.

In terms of frequency, this clone is medium-sized. The chain is built from TRBV28 and TRBJ2-2; no clear D. CDR1 and CDR2 from the germline V gene are MDHEN and SYDVKM. CDR3 length equals 12 residues. With 6 bases removed from V and 4 bases from J, the gap between germline ends came to 6 bases. The CDR3 is CASSQITGELFF. The CDR3 DNA reads as TGTGCCAGCAGCCAGATCACCGGGGAGCTGTTTTTT.

V gene TRBV10-2 combines with J gene TRBJ1-5, with 8 bases matching TRBD1. This CDR3 spans 13 amino acids. Germline CDR1 is WSHSY and CDR2 is SAAADI. Germline trimming cut 3 bases from V and 7 bases from J; bases unmatched to any gene: 2. The CDR3 DNA follows: TGCGCCAGCAGTGAACAGGGGGGCCAGCCCCAGCATTTT. It encodes CASSEQGGQPQHF.

The chain links TRBV5-6 to TRBJ1-4; D is uncertain. Germline CDR1 and CDR2: SGHDT and YYEEEE. This CDR3 contains 13 residues. Trimming left V 0 bases short and J 2 bases short, with 2 bases between. CDR3: CASSLATNEKLFF. The CDR3 DNA is TGTGCCAGCAGCTTGGCGACTAATGAAAAACTGTTTTTT.

The chain is built from TRBV6-1 and TRBJ2-7; 8 nucleotides agree with TRBD1. Germline trimming cut 6 bases from V and 2 bases from J; bases unmatched to any gene: 9. The germline V gene has CDR1 MNHNS and CDR2 SASEGT. The CDR3 contains 15 residues. This CDR3 is CASRNDRDRTYEQYF. The CDR3 DNA reads TGTGCCAGCAGAAACGATCGGGACAGGACCTACGAGCAGTACTTC.